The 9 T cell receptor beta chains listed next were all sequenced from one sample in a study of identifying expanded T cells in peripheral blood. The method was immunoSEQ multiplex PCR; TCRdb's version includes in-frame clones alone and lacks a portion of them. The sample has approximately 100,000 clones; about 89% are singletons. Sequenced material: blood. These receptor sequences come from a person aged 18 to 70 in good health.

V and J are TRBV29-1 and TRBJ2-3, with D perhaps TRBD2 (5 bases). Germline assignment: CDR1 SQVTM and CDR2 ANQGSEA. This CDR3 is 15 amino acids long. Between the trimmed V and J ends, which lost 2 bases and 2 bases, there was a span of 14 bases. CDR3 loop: CSVEKRSRNTDTQYF. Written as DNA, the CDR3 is TGCAGCGTTGAAAAGCGGAGCCGTAACACAGATACGCAGTATTTT.

The CDR3 here is CASSQMGGTFYGYTF. The DNA for the CDR3 is TGTGCCAGCAGTCAGATGGGGGGGACGTTCTATGGCTACACCTTC. The chain recombines TRBV6-1 with TRBJ1-2, with D perhaps TRBD1 (5 bases). The ends were cut back, 5 bases at V and 4 bases at J, with 17 bases in the middle. The CDR3 is 15 residues long. Germline V lookup: CDR1 MNHNS, CDR2 SASEGT.

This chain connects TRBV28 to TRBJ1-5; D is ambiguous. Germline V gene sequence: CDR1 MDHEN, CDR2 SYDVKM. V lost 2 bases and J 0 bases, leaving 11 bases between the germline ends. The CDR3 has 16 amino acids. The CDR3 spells CASSLMSHLSNQPQHF. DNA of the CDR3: TGTGCCAGCAGTTTAATGAGCCACCTTAGCAATCAGCCCCAGCATTTT.

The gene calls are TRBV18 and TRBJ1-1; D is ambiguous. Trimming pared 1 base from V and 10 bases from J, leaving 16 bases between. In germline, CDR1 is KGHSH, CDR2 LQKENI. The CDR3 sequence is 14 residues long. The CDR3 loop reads CASSPLDQNEAAFF. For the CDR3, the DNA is TGTGCCAGCTCACCACTGGACCAAAACGAGGCAGCTTTCTTT.

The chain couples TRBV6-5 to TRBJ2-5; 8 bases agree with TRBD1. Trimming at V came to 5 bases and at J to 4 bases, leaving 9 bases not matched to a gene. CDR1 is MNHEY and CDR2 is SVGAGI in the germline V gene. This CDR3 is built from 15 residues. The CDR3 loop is CASSLLTGGGETQYF. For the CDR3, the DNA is TGTGCCAGCAGTCTCCTTACAGGGGGTGGAGAGACCCAGTACTTC.

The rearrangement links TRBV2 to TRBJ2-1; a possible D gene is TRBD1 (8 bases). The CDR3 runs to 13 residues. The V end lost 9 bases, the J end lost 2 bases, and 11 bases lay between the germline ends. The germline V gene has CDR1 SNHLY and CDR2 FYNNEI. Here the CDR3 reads CARQGGTYNEQFF. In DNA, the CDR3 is TGTGCCAGACAGGGGGGGACCTACAATGAGCAGTTCTTC.

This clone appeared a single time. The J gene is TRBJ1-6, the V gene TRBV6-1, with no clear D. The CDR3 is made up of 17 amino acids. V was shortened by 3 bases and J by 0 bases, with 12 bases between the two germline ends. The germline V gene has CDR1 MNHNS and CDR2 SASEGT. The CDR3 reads CASSDRPVSSYNSPLHF. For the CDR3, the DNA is TGTGCCAGCAGTGACCGCCCGGTGAGCTCCTATAATTCACCCCTCCACTTT.

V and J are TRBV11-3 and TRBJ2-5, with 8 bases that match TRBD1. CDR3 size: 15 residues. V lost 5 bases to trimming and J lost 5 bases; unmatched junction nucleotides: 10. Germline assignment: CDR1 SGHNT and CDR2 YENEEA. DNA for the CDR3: TGTGCCAGCAGCCGGACAGGGTCAGTTATGGAGACCCAGTACTTC. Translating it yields CASSRTGSVMETQYF.

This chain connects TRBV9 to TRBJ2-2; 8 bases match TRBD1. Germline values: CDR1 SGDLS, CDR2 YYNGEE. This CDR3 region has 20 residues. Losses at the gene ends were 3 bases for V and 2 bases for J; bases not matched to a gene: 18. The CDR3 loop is CASSGAGQGKSSYNTGELFF. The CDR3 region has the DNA TGTGCCAGCAGCGGGGCCGGACAGGGAAAATCCTCCTATAACACCGGGGAGCTGTTTTTT.